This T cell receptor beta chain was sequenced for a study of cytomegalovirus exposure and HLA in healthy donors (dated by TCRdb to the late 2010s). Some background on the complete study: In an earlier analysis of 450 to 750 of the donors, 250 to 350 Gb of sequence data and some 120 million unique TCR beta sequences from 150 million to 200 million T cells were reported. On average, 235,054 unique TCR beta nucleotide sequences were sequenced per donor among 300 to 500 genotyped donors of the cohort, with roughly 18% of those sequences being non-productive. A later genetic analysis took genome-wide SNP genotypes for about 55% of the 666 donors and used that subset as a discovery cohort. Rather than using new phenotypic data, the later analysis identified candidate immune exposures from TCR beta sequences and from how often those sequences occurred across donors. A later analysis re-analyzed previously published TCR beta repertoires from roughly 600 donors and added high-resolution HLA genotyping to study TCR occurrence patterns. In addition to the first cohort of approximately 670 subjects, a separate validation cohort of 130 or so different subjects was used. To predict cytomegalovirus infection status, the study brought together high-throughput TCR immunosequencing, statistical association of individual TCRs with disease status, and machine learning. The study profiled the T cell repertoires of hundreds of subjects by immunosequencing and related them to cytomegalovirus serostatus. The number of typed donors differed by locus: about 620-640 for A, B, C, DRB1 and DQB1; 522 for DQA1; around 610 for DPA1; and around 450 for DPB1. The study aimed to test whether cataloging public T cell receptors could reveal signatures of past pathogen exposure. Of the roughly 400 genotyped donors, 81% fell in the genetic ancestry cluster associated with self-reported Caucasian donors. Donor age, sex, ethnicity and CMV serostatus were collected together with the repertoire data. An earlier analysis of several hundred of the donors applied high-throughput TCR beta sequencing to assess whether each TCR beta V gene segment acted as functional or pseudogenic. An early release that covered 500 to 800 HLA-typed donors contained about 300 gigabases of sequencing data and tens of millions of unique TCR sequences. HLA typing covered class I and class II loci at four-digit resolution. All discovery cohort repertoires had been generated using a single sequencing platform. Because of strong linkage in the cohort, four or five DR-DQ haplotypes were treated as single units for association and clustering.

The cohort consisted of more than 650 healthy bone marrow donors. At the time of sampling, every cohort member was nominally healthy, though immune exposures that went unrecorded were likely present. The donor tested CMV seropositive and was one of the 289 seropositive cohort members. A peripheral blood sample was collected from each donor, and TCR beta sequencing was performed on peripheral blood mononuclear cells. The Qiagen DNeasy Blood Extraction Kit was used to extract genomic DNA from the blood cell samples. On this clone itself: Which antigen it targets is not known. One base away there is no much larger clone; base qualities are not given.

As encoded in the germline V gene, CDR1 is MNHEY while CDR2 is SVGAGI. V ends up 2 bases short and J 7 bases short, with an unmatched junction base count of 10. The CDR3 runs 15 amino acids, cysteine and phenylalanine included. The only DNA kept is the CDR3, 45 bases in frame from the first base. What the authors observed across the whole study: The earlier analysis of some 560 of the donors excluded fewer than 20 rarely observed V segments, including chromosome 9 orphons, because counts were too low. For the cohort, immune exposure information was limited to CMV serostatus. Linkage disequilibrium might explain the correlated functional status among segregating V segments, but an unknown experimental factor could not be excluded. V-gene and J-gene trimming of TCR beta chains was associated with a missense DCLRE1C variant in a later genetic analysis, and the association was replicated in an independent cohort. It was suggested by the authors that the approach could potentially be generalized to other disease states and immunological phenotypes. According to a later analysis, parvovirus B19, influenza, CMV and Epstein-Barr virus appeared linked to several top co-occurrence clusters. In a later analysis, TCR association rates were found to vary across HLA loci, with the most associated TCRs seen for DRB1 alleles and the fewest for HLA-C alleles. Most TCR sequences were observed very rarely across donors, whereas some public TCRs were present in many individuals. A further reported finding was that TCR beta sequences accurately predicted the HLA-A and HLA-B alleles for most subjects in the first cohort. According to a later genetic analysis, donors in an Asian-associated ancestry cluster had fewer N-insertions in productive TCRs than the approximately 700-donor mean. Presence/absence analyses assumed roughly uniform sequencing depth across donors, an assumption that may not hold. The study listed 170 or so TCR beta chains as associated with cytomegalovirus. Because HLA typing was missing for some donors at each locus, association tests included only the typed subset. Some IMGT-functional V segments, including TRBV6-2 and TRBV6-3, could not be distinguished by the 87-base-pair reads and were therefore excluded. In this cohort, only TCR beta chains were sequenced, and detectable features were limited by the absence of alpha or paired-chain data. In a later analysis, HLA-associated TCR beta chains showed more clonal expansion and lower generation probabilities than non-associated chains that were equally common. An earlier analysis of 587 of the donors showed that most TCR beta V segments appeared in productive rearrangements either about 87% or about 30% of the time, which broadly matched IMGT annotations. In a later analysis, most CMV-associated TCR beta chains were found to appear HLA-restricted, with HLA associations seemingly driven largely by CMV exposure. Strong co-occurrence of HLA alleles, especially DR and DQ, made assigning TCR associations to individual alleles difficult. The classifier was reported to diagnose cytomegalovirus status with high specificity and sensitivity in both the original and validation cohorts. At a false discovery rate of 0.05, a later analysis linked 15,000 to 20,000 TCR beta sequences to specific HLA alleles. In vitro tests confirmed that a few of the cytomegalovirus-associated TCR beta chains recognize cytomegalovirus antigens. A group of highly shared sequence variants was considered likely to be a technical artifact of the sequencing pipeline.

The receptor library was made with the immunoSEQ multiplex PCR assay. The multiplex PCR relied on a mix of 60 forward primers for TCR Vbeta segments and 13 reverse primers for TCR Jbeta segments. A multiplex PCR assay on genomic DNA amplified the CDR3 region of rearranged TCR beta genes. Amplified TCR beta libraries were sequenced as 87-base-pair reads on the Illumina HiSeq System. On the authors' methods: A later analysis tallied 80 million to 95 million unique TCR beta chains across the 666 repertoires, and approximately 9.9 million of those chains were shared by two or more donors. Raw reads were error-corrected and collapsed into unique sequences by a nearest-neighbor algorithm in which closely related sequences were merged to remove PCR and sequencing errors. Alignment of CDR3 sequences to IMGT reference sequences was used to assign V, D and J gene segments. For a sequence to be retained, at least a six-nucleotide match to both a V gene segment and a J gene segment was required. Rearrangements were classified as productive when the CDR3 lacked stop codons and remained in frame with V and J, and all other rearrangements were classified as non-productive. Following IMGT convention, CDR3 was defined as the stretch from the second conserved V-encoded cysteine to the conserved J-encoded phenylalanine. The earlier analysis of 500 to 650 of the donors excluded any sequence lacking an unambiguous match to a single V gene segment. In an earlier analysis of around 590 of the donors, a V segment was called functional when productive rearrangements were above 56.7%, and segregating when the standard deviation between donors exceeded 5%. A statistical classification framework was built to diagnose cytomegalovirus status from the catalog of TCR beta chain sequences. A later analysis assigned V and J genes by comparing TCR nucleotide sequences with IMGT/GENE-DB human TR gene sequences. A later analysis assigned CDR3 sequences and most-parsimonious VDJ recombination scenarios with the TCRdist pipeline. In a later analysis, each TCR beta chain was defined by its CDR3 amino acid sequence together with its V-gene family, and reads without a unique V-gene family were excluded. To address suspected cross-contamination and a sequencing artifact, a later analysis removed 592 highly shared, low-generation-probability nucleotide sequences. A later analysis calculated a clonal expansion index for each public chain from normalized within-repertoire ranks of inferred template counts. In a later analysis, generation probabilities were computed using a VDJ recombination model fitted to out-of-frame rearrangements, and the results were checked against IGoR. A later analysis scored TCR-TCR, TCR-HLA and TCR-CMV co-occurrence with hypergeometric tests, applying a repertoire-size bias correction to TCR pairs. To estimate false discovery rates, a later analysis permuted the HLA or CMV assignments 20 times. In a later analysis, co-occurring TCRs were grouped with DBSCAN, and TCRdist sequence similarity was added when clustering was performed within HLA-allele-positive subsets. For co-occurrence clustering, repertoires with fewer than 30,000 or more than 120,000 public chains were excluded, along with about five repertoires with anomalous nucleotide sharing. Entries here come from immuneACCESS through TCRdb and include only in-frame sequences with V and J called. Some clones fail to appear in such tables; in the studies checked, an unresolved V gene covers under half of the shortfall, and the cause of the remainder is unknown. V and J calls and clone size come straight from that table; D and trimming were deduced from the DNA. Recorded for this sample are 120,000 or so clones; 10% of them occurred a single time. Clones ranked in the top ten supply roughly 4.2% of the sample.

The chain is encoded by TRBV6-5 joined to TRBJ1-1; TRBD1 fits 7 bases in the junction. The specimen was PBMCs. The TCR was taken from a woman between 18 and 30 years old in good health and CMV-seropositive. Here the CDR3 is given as CASSYRTGREYEAFF. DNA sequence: TGTGCCAGCAGTTACCGGACAGGACGGGAATATGAAGCTTTCTTT.